The entry below describes one TCR beta chain. Germline CDR1 is LNHDA and CDR2 is SQIVND (reference sequence). Trimming pared 6 bases from V and 8 bases from J, leaving 19 bases between. The CDR3 has 14 amino acids. Original analysis: The authors estimated nucleated cell counts from reference gene primer amplification. Data came from immunoSEQ multiplex PCR; TCRdb stores just in-frame clones and leaves some out. D and trimming were read from the DNA, whereas the V and J calls and clone size are those reported in that table. The table records fewer than 200,000 clones, about 85% of them present only once. This specimen comes from a study of blood T cell repertoires in COVID-19.

Sequenced material: peripheral blood. The receptor was derived from a woman aged 55-70 years with acute or convalescent COVID-19. The chain uses TRBV19 and TRBJ1-1, with D perhaps matching TRBD1 (6 bases). The CDR3 DNA sequence: TGTGCCAGTAGCATTGCCCTAAGTAGGGGGGAAGCTTTCTTT. Translated, it gives CASSIALSRGEAFF.